This is a list of T cell receptor beta chains from one sample in a study of tumor-infiltrating lymphocytes in primary liver carcinoma. TCRdb recomputed calls from the multiplex PCR reads with MiXCR, one row per CDR3 protein. The data show roughly 57,000 distinct CDR3 sequences, 65% to 80% seen once. Specimen: liver tumor tissue from sampling region 2. These receptor sequences come from a man aged 40-55 years with primary liver carcinoma and hepatitis B virus infection. The CDR3 runs from the conserved cysteine through the conserved F or W. The D gene is left open where the match is weak. Some rows mark clone size as missing; the rest say once, few, many or name a class of expanded clone.

d_call	v_call	clone_size	j_call	cdr3_aa	cdr3_nt
-	TRBV11-2	-	TRBJ2-5	CANSLVAAQGTQYF	TGTGCCAACAGCTTAGTGGCAGCCCAAGGGACCCAGTACTTC
-	TRBV6-6	-	TRBJ1-6	CAGGVTYNSPLHF	TGCGCCGGCGGGGTGACGTATAATTCACCCCTCCACTTT
TRBD1	TRBV29-1	-	TRBJ2-5	CSVAGRTGGWETQYF	TGCAGCGTTGCAGGCAGGACAGGGGGCTGGGAGACTCAGTACTTC
-	TRBV7-9	-	TRBJ2-7	CASNSEKSYEQYF	TGTGCCAGCAACTCTGAGAAGTCCTACGAGCAGTACTTC
TRBD1	TRBV29-1	few	TRBJ2-2	CSVGTGPNARELFF	TGCAGCGTTGGGACAGGGCCAAACGCCCGGGAGCTGTTTTTT
-	TRBV11-2	-	TRBJ2-5	CASSRTTGGGKETQYF	TGTGCCAGCAGTCGAACTACTGGCGGAGGGAAAGAGACCCAGTACTTC
TRBD1	TRBV10-3	-	TRBJ2-2	CAISELPGQGGRELFF	TGTGCCATCAGTGAGCTCCCGGGACAGGGAGGCCGGGAGCTGTTTTTT
TRBD2	TRBV11-2	-	TRBJ2-5	CANSQTPGGGKDTQYF	TGTGCTAACAGCCAAACTCCCGGCGGGGGGAAAGATACCCAGTACTTC
-	TRBV5-4	-	TRBJ2-1	CASNLVGQYNEHFF	TGCGCCAGCAACTTGGTAGGGCAGTACAATGAGCACTTCTTC
-	TRBV29-1	-	TRBJ1-1	CSVPAAGTEAFF	TGCAGCGTCCCGGCTGCGGGCACTGAAGCTTTCTTT
-	TRBV29-1	few	TRBJ2-7	CSVKEGAVQGVEQYF	TGCAGCGTTAAGGAGGGAGCGGTTCAGGGGGTCGAGCAGTACTTC
-	TRBV6-1	-	TRBJ1-6	CVSREVTSPLHF	TGTGTCTCCAGGGAGGTTACTTCACCCCTCCACTTT
TRBD2	TRBV5-1	-	TRBJ2-3	CVSSPRLAGITTDTQYF	TGCGTCAGCAGCCCTAGACTAGCGGGAATTACCACAGATACGCAGTATTTT
-	TRBV30	-	TRBJ2-1	CARPEGPKRSSYNEQFF	TGTGCCCGTCCAGAGGGACCTAAGCGGAGCTCCTACAATGAGCAGTTCTTC
-	TRBV11-2	once	TRBJ2-2	CTSSFVGSNTGELFF	TGTACCAGCAGCTTTGTGGGATCGAACACCGGGGAACTGTTTTTT
TRBD1	TRBV5-1	many	TRBJ1-1	CASRQGANTEAFF	TGCGCCAGCAGACAGGGGGCGAACACTGAAGCTTTCTTT
-	TRBV6-5	-	TRBJ1-1	CASSRRRNTEAFF	TGTGCCAGCAGTCGCAGGCGGAACACTGAAGCTTTCTTT
-	TRBV11-3	once	TRBJ2-1	CDSGLTGISFYNEQFF	TGTGACAGCGGCTTAACCGGGATTAGCTTCTACAATGAGCAGTTCTTC
-	TRBV5-5	-	TRBJ2-5	CVSSLGTEIQYF	TGTGTCAGCAGCTTGGGTACAGAGATCCAGTACTTC
TRBD1	TRBV5-6	-	TRBJ2-2	CANSIGTGVTWELFF	TGTGCCAACAGTATCGGGACAGGGGTCACCTGGGAGCTGTTTTTT
TRBD2	TRBV19	-	TRBJ2-7	CANSLTSSDYEHYF	TGTGCCAATTCCTTGACTAGCTCGGATTACGAGCACTACTTC
-	TRBV11-2	-	TRBJ2-5	CASSYNCQETHYF	TGTGCCAGCAGCTATAACTGCCAAGAGACCCATTACTTC
-	TRBV6-5	-	TRBJ1-2	CASSYGGRIYGYTF	TGTGCCAGCAGTTACGGGGGACGAATCTATGGCTACACCTTC
TRBD1	TRBV7-9	-	TRBJ2-1	CASGLRDRDVDEQFF	TGTGCCAGCGGCCTCCGGGACAGGGATGTCGATGAGCAGTTCTTC
TRBD1	TRBV6-2/TRBV6-3	-	TRBJ2-7	CASSLRDRAHKRYF	TGTGCCAGCAGCCTCCGGGACAGGGCCCACAAGCGGTACTTC
TRBD2	TRBV12-3/TRBV12-4	many	TRBJ2-5	CASSRLAGETQYF	TGTGCCAGCAGCCGACTAGCGGGAGAGACCCAGTACTTC
-	TRBV6-1	-	TRBJ1-2	CASTDPEDGYTF	TGTGCCAGCACCGACCCGGAGGATGGCTACACCTTC
-	TRBV7-9	-	TRBJ2-2	CASLEGTITGELFF	TGTGCCAGCTTGGAGGGTACGATCACCGGGGAGCTGTTTTTT
TRBD1	TRBV11-2	-	TRBJ1-1	CANSPSRGLVTTEAFF	TGTGCCAACAGCCCATCCAGGGGGTTGGTGACCACTGAGGCTTTCTTT
-	TRBV11-1	-	TRBJ2-7	CASSLVPIGSSYEQYF	TGTGCCAGTAGCTTAGTTCCTATCGGGAGCTCATACGAGCAGTACTTC
-	TRBV11-2	-	TRBJ2-1	CASSLDRLNEQFF	TGTGCCAGCAGCTTAGATAGGTTAAATGAGCAGTTCTTC
-	TRBV6-5	-	TRBJ2-1	CASTDFKNEQFF	TGTGCCAGCACCGACTTCAAAAATGAGCAGTTCTTC
-	TRBV6-6	few	TRBJ2-5	CASSYLRPSEQGTQYF	TGTGCCAGCAGCTATCTTAGGCCTAGCGAGCAAGGGACCCAGTACTTC
TRBD1	TRBV4-1	-	TRBJ1-2	CASSQGDSNYGYTF	TGTGCCAGCAGCCAAGGGGACAGTAACTATGGTTACACTTTC
-	TRBV6-1	-	TRBJ2-1	CASIALSGNYNEQFF	TGTGCCAGTATTGCGTTGTCGGGGAACTACAATGAGCAGTTCTTC
-	TRBV4-2	-	TRBJ2-4	CVSSQDLDIQYF	TGTGTCAGCAGCCAAGATCTGGATATTCAGTACTTC
TRBD2	TRBV27	-	TRBJ2-7	CASSLTSGPNEQYF	TGTGCCAGCAGTCTTACTAGCGGGCCAAACGAGCAGTACTTC
-	TRBV29-1	-	TRBJ2-5	CSVGVAQTQYF	TGCAGCGTTGGAGTAGCCCAGACCCAGTACTTC
-	TRBV9	few	TRBJ1-1	CASSWGAGTEAFF	TGTGCCAGTAGCTGGGGGGCCGGCACTGAAGCTTTCTTT
-	TRBV6-2/TRBV6-3	-	TRBJ2-6	CTSSYSISGANVLTF	TGTACCAGCAGTTACTCGATATCAGGGGCCAACGTCCTAACTTTC
-	TRBV11-2	once	TRBJ1-1	CASSLGTPQEYTEASF	TGTGCCAGCAGCTTAGGAACTCCCCAGGAGTACACTGAAGCTTCCTTT
TRBD1	TRBV12-3/TRBV12-4	-	TRBJ2-7	CASSLGQGANNEQYF	TGTGCCAGCAGTTTAGGACAGGGGGCAAACAACGAGCAGTATTTC